These 26 T cell receptor beta chains share one sample of origin, sequenced in a study of Graves' ophthalmopathy and Graves' hyperthyroidism. Using RNA transcripts, the TCR beta CDR3 regions were amplified. RT-PCR was first run with HTBI primers, then multiplex PCR in a second round. MiXCR, run by TCRdb on the multiplex PCR reads, gives a single entry per CDR3 protein. The sample lists about 500,000 distinct CDR3 sequences, roughly an eighth occurring once. Sequencing was performed on blood. These receptors all stem from a woman aged 25 to 39 with Graves' ophthalmopathy.

This clonotype came up many times. The chain has TRBV29-1 and TRBJ1-1; TRBD1 might be the D (5 bases). V lost 7 bases and J 1 base, leaving 13 bases between the germline ends. Germline CDR1 and CDR2: SQVTM and ANQGSEA. The CDR3 is 13 residues long. The CDR3 here is CSGIGQENTEAFF. The CDR3, as DNA: TGCAGCGGGATCGGACAAGAGAACACTGAAGCTTTCTTT.

This clonotype has a count of ten or more. The genes are TRBV24-1 and TRBJ2-5; 7 nucleotides agree with TRBD2. Germline-derived CDR1 and CDR2 are KGHDR and SFDVKD. Trimming removed 5 bases from V and 4 bases from J; junction bases left unmatched: 12. There are 16 residues in the CDR3. The CDR3: CATSGGKAGRGETQYF. Here the CDR3 DNA reads TGTGCCACCAGTGGAGGAAAGGCAGGGAGGGGAGAGACCCAGTACTTC.

At least ten counts were recorded for this clonotype. V and J are TRBV6-5 and TRBJ1-5; 9 positions agree with TRBD1. V was clipped by 3 bases and J by 0 bases; unmatched bases: 6. CDR3 length equals 17 residues. The V gene's germline CDR1 is MNHEY and CDR2 SVGAGI. The CDR3 here is CASSYAGTGNSNQPQHF. CDR3 nucleotide sequence: TGTGCCAGCAGTTATGCCGGGACAGGGAATAGCAATCAGCCCCAGCATTTT.

This clonotype was picked up many times. V usage is TRBV5-1 and J usage is TRBJ1-2, with 8 bases matching TRBD1. The length of the CDR3 is 14 residues. Germline assignment: CDR1 SGHRS and CDR2 YFSETQ. V was clipped by 4 bases and J by 7 bases; unmatched bases: 9. CDR3 amino acids: CASSGTQGASGYTF. The CDR3 coding sequence is TGCGCCAGCAGCGGAACCCAGGGGGCTTCTGGCTACACCTTC.

This clonotype was detected many times. The genes are TRBV6-5 and TRBJ1-1; D might be TRBD1 (5 bases). In germline, CDR1 is MNHEY, CDR2 SVGAGI. The CDR3 has 15 residues. The ends were cut back, 4 bases at V and 1 base at J, with 13 bases in the middle. CDR3 nucleotide sequence: TGTGCCAGCAGTTTTAGGGGCTCCGCGAACACTGAAGCTTTCTTT. Encoded protein: CASSFRGSANTEAFF.

This clonotype appeared many times. The V and J genes are TRBV12-3 or TRBV12-4 and TRBJ1-2, with D perhaps TRBD1 (5 bases). The V end lost 5 bases, the J end lost 4 bases, and 20 bases lay between the germline ends. This CDR3 comprises 16 residues. This chain's CDR3 is CASSPGVGDHGYGYTF. In DNA, the CDR3 is TGTGCCAGCAGTCCGGGGGTGGGGGATCATGGCTATGGCTACACCTTC.

This clonotype has ten or more counts. The rearrangement links TRBV6-1 to TRBJ1-5; D is ambiguous. The germline CDR1 and CDR2 sequences are MNHNS and SASEGT. V lost 6 bases and J lost 3, with 18 bases in between. CDR3 length: 16 amino acids. In DNA, the CDR3 is TGTGCCAGCAGGATGGAGGACTTCCCCCCCAATCAGCCCCAGCATTTT. It is translated as CASRMEDFPPNQPQHF.

This clonotype was detected many times. This chain connects TRBV20-1 to TRBJ2-7; the D gene is possibly TRBD2 (6 bases). Germline values: CDR1 DFQATT, CDR2 SNEGSKA (reference sequence). This CDR3 has 13 amino acids. Trimming shortened V by 3 bases and J by 0 bases, and 9 bases separated the two germline ends. CDR3 sequence reads: CSASGDFSYEQYF. CDR3 sequence (DNA): TGCAGTGCTAGTGGGGACTTCTCCTACGAGCAGTACTTC.

This clonotype was picked up many times. V usage is TRBV24-1 and J usage is TRBJ2-5; D unresolved. The germline V and J ends were trimmed by 4 bases and 0 bases, with 11 bases remaining between them. The CDR3 covers 15 residues. CDR1 and CDR2 (germline): KGHDR, SFDVKD. The CDR3 here is CATSEPVGYQETQYF. The DNA of the CDR3 is TGTGCCACCAGTGAGCCGGTTGGGTACCAAGAGACCCAGTACTTC.

This clonotype has at least ten counts. This chain links TRBV10-1 with TRBJ2-5; weak D call: TRBD1 (6 bases). V lost 10 bases, J lost 5 bases, and 11 bases lay in between. Germline V gene data show CDR1 as WNHNN and CDR2 as SYGVQD (reference sequence). This CDR3 comprises 11 residues. CDR3 in DNA: TGCGCCAAACAGGGTGGGGAGACCCAGTACTTC. Translating gives CAKQGGETQYF.

This clonotype showed up many times. The chain is built from TRBV3-1 and TRBJ1-3; possibly TRBD1 for D (5 bases). The germline V gene has CDR1 LGHDT and CDR2 YNNKEL (reference sequence). The germline V and J ends were trimmed by 3 bases and 0 bases, with 15 bases remaining between them. The CDR3 is 17 amino acids. CDR3 protein: CASSHRDGWFSGNTIYF. As DNA, the CDR3 is TGTGCCAGCAGCCATAGGGACGGATGGTTCTCTGGAAACACCATATATTTT.

Of note for this clonotype: Germline is not matched at one junction end, which may reflect a read error. V usage is TRBV4-1 and J usage is TRBJ2-7, with TRBD2 as a possible D gene (6 bases). This CDR3 is 13 amino acids long. CDR1 and CDR2 from the germline V gene are MGHRA and YSYEKL. As DNA, the CDR3 is TGCGCCAGCAGCCAAGAGGGGGGTTACGAGCTGTACTTC. Protein: CASSQEGGYELYF.

This clonotype was detected many times. V is TRBV6-5 and J is TRBJ2-7; a possible D gene is TRBD2 (5 bases). V was cut by 5 bases and J by 0 bases, with 17 bases left in between. The germline gives CDR1 MNHEY, CDR2 SVGAGI. The CDR3 is made up of 16 amino acids. The CDR3 bases are TGTGCCAGCAGTCCTTCTGGCGGGTGGAGCTCCTACGAGCAGTACTTC. Amino acids: CASSPSGGWSSYEQYF.

This clonotype has a count of ten or more. V and J are TRBV29-1 and TRBJ2-5; D may be TRBD2 (6 bases). The germline V gene encodes CDR1 SQVTM and CDR2 ANQGSEA. Between the trimmed V and J ends, which lost 3 bases and 5 bases, there was a span of 16 bases. The CDR3 covers 14 residues. This chain's CDR3 is CSVEKAGRGETQYF. The DNA for the CDR3 is TGCAGCGTTGAGAAGGCAGGGCGGGGCGAGACCCAGTACTTC.

Ten or more counts support this clonotype. V gene TRBV6-1 combines with J gene TRBJ2-7; no reliable D call. CDR3 size: 14 residues. V was shortened by 5 bases and J by 3 bases, with 14 bases between the two germline ends. The V gene's germline CDR1 is MNHNS and CDR2 SASEGT. CDR3 nucleotides: TGTGCCAGCAGTCAAGGGTCGAACATCTACGAGCAGTACTTC. Its translation is CASSQGSNIYEQYF.

This clonotype was detected many times. This chain links TRBV12-3 or TRBV12-4 with TRBJ1-2; no reliable D call. This CDR3 is built from 13 residues. With 3 bases removed from V and 3 bases from J, the gap between germline ends came to 8 bases. The CDR3 DNA sequence: TGTGCCAGCAGTTTTCGCAGTTACTATGGCTACACCTTC. Encoded protein: CASSFRSYYGYTF.

This clonotype was detected many times. Without the conserved terminal phenylalanine or tryptophan, this CDR3 likely stems from a read error. As DNA, the CDR3 is TGTGCCAGCAGCTTAGTGGAACAGAGCATGAACACTGAAGCTTTCCTT. Translated, it gives CASSLVEQSMNTEAFL. The chain combines TRBV11-1 with TRBJ1-1; D call uncertain. Trimming left V 1 base short and J 0 bases short, with 12 bases between. CDR3 length: 16 residues. Germline lookup yields CDR1 SGHAT and CDR2 FQDESV (reference sequence).

The chain links TRBV30 to TRBJ2-7; TRBD2 aligns across 12 bases. The V gene's germline CDR1 is GTSNPN and CDR2 SVGIG (reference sequence). J gave up 6 bases and V 2 bases, and 5 bases lay outside the gene matches. The length of the CDR3 is 14 residues. The CDR3 loop is CAWSIGLAGREQYF. CDR3 nucleotide sequence: TGTGCCTGGAGTATCGGACTAGCGGGACGCGAGCAGTACTTC. Full variable domain (outside the CDR3, taken from reference TRBV30 and TRBJ2-7): SQTIHQWPATLVQPVGSPLSLECTVEGTSNPNLYWYRQAAGRGLQLLFYSVGIGQISSEVPQNLSASRPQDRQFILSSKKLLLSDSGFYLCAWSIGLAGREQYFGPGTRLTVT.

In this sample, this clonotype turned up many times. Possible read error: a much larger clone is one base away. This sequence joins TRBV4-2 and TRBJ1-6; D call uncertain. This CDR3 has 14 amino acids. V gave up 6 bases and J gave up 0 bases, with 6 bases separating them. The germline V gene encodes CDR1 LGHNA and CDR2 YNFKEQ. The CDR3 reads CASSPTSYNSPLHF. The CDR3 coding sequence is TGTGCCAGCAGTCCAACCTCCTATAATTCACCCCTCCACTTT.

This chain links TRBV12-3 or TRBV12-4 with TRBJ1-2, with 8 bases lining up with TRBD1. Trimming cost V 3 bases and J 6 bases; bases outside gene matches: 9. The CDR3 covers 15 residues. The CDR3 DNA is TGTGCCAGCAGTTTTAGGGCAGGGGGCGTGGATGGCTACACCTTC. It translates to CASSFRAGGVDGYTF.

This clonotype was detected ten times or more. The chain recombines TRBV4-1 with TRBJ2-5, with no clear D. Germline assignment: CDR1 MGHRA and CDR2 YSYEKL. The CDR3 sequence is 14 residues long. Trimming removed 4 bases from V and 1 base from J, with 10 bases in between. In nucleotides, the CDR3 is TGCGCCAGCAGCCCGCGGCAGAGCCAAGAGACCCAGTACTTC. Translating gives CASSPRQSQETQYF.

This clonotype was seen many times. The CDR3 protein is CASSDPTWSSYNSPLHF. The CDR3 DNA reads as TGTGCCAGCAGTGACCCAACGTGGAGCTCCTATAATTCACCCCTCCACTTT. The chain uses TRBV28 and TRBJ1-6, with D unresolved. The CDR3 totals 17 residues. Germline lookup yields CDR1 MDHEN and CDR2 SYDVKM. With 5 bases removed from V and 0 bases from J, the gap between germline ends came to 14 bases.

This chain uses TRBV3-1 with TRBJ1-1; D uncertain. Trimming cost V 0 bases and J 6 bases, with 14 bases left between them. Germline V gene data show CDR1 as LGHDT and CDR2 as YNNKEL (reference sequence). The CDR3 has 15 amino acids. This CDR3 is CASSQDTTDASEAFF. In nucleotides, the CDR3 is TGTGCCAGCAGCCAAGATACAACAGATGCTTCTGAAGCTTTCTTT.

The rearrangement links TRBV28 to TRBJ2-5; the D is unclear. Germline V gene data show CDR1 as MDHEN and CDR2 as SYDVKM. The CDR3 runs to 15 residues. Trimming took off 5 bases at V and 4 bases at J, with 17 bases between the two ends. Here the CDR3 reads CASSNHGWALETQYF. The DNA for the CDR3 is TGTGCCAGCAGTAATCACGGGTGGGCCCTAGAGACCCAGTACTTC.

This clonotype was detected many times. The V call is TRBV24-1, the J call TRBJ2-7, with D maybe TRBD2 (5 bases). Per germline, CDR1 KGHDR and CDR2 SFDVKD. The CDR3 consists of 13 residues. The V end lost 3 bases, the J end lost 3 bases, and 8 bases lay between the germline ends. The CDR3 reads CATSDGGRYEQYF. In DNA form, the CDR3 reads TGTGCCACCAGTGATGGAGGACGCTACGAGCAGTACTTC.

As concerns this clonotype: A much larger clone lies a single base off, so this may be a read error. This chain joins TRBV12-5 and TRBJ2-7; a weak D match, TRBD1 (5 bases). The CDR3 length is 14 residues. Trimming took off 11 bases at V and 0 bases at J, with 17 bases between the two ends. Germline V gene sequence: CDR1 LGHNT, CDR2 FRNRAP. The CDR3 sequence is CALCHRLSSYEQYV. DNA of the CDR3: TGTGCTCTCTGTCACAGGTTAAGCTCCTACGAGCAGTACGTC.